The sequence of this T cell receptor (beta chain) was determined in a study of Ad26.COV2.S vaccination and SARS-CoV-2 variants. The treatment is: some 20 received Ad26.COV2.S at low or high dose, single or two shots; about 5 received placebo; per-sample allocation not given. Specimens were obtained on day 63 following the first vaccine or placebo injection. The CDR3 is 15 amino acids. V was cut by 2 bases and J by 0 bases, with 5 bases left in between. Germline CDR1 MNHNY, CDR2 SVGAGI (reference sequence). The table came from immunoSEQ multiplex PCR; TCRdb's copy has only in-frame clones and leaves some out. The profile shows about 250,000 clones, around nine tenths of them singletons.

This sequence originates from a person between 18 and 59 years old who received the Ad26.COV2.S COVID-19 vaccine or a placebo. Sequenced material: peripheral blood, taken in a trial of Ad26.COV2.S vaccine versus placebo. The genes are TRBV6-6 and TRBJ1-6; weak D call: TRBD1 (5 bases). In nucleotides, the CDR3 is TGTGCCAGCAGTTACGACAGCTCCTATAATTCACCCCTCCACTTT. Amino acid sequence: CASSYDSSYNSPLHF.